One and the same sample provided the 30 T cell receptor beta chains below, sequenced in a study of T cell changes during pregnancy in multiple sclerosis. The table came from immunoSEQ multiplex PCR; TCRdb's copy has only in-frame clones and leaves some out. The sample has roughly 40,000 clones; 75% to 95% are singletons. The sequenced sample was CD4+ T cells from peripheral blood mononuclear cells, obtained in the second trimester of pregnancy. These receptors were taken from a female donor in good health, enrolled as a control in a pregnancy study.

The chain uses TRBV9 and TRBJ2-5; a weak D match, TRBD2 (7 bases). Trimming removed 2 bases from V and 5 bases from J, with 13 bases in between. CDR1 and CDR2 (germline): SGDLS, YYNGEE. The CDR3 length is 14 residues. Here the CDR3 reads CASSVGGALETQYF. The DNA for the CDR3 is TGTGCCAGCAGCGTTGGGGGGGCTTTGGAGACCCAGTACTTC.

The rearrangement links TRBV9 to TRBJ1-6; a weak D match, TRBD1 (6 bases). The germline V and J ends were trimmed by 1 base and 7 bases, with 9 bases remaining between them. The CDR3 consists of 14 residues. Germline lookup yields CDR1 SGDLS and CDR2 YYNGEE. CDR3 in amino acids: CASSVMQGNSPLHF. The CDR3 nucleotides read TGTGCCAGCAGCGTAATGCAGGGGAATTCACCCCTCCACTTT.

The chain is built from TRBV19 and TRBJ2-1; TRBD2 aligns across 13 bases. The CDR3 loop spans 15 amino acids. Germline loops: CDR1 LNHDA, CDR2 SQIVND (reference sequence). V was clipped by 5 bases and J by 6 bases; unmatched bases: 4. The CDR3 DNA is TGTGCCAGTAGTGTGCGACTAGCGGGGGGCAATGAGCAGTTCTTC. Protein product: CASSVRLAGGNEQFF.

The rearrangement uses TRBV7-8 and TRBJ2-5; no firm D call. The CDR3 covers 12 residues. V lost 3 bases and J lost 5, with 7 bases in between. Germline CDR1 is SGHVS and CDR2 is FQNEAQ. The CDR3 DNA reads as TGTGCCAGCAGCTTTAATTTCGAGACCCAGTACTTC. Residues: CASSFNFETQYF. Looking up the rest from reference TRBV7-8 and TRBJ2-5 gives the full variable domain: GAGVSQSPRYKVAKRGQDVALRCDPISGHVSLFWYQQALGQGPEFLTYFQNEAQLDKSGLPSDRFFAERPEGSVSTLKIQRTQQEDSAVYLCASSFNFETQYFGPGTRLLVL.

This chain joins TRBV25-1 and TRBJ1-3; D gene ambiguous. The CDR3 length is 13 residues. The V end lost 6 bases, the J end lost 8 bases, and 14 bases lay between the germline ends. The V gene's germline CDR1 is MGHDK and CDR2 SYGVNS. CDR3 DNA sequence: TGTGCCAGCAGCCCACTGGCGGGGTACACCATATATTTT. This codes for CASSPLAGYTIYF.

The CDR3 reads CASSGTGVYVEQYF. As DNA, the CDR3 is TGTGCCAGCAGTGGGACAGGGGTGTATGTCGAGCAGTACTTC. This chain uses TRBV6-6 with TRBJ2-7, with 10 bases lining up with TRBD1. V shed 5 bases, J shed 6 bases, and the junction held 7 bases outside the gene matches. The CDR3 covers 14 residues. Germline assignment: CDR1 MNHNY and CDR2 SVGAGI (reference sequence).

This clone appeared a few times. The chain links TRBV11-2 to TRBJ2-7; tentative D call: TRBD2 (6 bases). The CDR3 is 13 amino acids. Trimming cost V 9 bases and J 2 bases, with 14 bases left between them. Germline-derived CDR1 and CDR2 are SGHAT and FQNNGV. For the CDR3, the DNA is TGTGCCAGGACCGGGACTGCCCCCTACGAGCAGTACTTC. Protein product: CARTGTAPYEQYF.

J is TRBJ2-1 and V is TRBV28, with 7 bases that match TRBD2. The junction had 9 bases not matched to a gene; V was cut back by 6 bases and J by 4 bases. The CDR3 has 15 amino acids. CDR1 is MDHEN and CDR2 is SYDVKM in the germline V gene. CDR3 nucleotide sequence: TGTGCCAGCAGCCCTGGGGCTAGCGGATACAATGAGCAGTTCTTC. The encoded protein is CASSPGASGYNEQFF. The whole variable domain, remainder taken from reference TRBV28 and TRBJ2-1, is DVKVTQSSRYLVKRTGEKVFLECVQDMDHENMFWYRQDPGLGLRLIYFSYDVKMKEKGDIPEGYSVSREKKERFSLILESASTNQTSMYLCASSPGASGYNEQFFGPGTRLTVL.

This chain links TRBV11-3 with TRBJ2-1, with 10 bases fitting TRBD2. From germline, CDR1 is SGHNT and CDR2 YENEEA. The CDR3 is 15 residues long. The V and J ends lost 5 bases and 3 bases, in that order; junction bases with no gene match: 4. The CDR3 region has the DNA TGTGCCAGCAGCACCACTAGCGGGAACTACAATGAGCAGTTCTTC. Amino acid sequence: CASSTTSGNYNEQFF. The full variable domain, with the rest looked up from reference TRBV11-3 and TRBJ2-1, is EAGVVQSPRYKIIEKKQPVAFWCNPISGHNTLYWYLQNLGQGPELLIRYENEEAVDDSQLPKDRFSAERLKGVDSTLKIQPAELGDSAVYLCASSTTSGNYNEQFFGPGTRLTVL.

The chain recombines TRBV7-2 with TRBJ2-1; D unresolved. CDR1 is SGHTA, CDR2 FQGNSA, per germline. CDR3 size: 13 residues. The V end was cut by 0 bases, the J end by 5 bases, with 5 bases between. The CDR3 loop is CASSLAPNNEQFF. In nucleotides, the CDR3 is TGTGCCAGCAGCTTAGCTCCCAACAATGAGCAGTTCTTC. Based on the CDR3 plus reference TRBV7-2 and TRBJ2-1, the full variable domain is GAGVSQSPSNKVTEKGKDVELRCDPISGHTALYWYRQSLGQGLEFLIYFQGNSAPDKSGLPSDRFSAERTGGSVSTLTIQRTQQEDSAVYLCASSLAPNNEQFFGPGTRLTVL.

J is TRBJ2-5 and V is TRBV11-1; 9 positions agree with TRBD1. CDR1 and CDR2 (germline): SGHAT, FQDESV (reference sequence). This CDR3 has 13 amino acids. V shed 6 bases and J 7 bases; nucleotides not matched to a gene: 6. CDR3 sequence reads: CASSPGQGGTQYF. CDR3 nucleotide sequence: TGTGCCAGCAGTCCGGGACAGGGCGGGACCCAGTACTTC.

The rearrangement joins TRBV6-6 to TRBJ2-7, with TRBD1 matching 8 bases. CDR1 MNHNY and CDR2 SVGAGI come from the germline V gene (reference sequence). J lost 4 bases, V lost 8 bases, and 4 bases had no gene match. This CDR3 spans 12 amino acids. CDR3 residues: CASAGQVYEQYF. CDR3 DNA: TGTGCCAGCGCGGGACAGGTATACGAGCAGTACTTC.

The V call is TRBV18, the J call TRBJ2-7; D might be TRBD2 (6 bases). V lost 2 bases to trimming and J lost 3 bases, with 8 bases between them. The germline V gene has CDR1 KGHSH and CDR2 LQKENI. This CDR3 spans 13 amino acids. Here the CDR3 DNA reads TGTGCCAGCTCACCAGAGGAGGGCTACGAGCAGTACTTC. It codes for CASSPEEGYEQYF.

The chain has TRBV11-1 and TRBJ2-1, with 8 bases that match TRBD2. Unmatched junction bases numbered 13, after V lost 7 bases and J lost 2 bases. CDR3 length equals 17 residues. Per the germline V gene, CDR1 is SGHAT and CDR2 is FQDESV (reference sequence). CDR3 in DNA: TGTGCCAGCACCTTTCACCCCGGGGGGGGCGCCTACAATGAGCAGTTCTTC. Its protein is CASTFHPGGGAYNEQFF.

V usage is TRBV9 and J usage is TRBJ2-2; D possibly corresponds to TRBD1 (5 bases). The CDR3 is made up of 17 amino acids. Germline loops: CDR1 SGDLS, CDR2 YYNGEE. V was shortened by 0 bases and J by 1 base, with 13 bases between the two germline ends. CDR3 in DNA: TGTGCCAGCAGCGTAGTGCAGGGTGCTCAGAACACCGGGGAGCTGTTTTTT. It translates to CASSVVQGAQNTGELFF.

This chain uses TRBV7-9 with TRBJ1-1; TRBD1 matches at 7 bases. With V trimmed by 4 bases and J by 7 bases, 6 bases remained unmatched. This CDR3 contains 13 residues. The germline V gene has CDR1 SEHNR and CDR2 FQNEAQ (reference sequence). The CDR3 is CASSSWDSYEAFF. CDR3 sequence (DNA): TGTGCCAGCAGCTCCTGGGACAGCTATGAAGCTTTCTTT.

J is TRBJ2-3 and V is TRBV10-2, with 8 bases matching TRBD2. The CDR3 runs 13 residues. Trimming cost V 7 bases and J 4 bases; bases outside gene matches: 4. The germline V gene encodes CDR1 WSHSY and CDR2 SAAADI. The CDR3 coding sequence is TGCGCCAGCAAGGCTAGCGGGCCAGATACGCAGTATTTT. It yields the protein CASKASGPDTQYF.

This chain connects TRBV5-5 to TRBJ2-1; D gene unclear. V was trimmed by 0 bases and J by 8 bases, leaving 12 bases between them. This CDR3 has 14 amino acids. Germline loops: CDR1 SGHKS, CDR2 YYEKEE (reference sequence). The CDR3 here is CASSLGLGFDEQFF. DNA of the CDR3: TGTGCCAGCAGCTTGGGCCTGGGCTTCGATGAGCAGTTCTTC.

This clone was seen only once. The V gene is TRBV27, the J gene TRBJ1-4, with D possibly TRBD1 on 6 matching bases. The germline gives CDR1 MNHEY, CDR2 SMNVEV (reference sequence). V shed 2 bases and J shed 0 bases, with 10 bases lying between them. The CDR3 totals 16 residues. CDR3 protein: CASSLGTTSTNEKLFF. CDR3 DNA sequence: TGTGCCAGCAGTTTAGGGACAACGTCAACTAATGAAAAACTGTTTTTT. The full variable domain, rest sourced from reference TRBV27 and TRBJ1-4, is EAQVTQNPRYLITVTGKKLTVTCSQNMNHEYMSWYRQDPGLGLRQIYYSMNVEVTDKGDVPEGYKVSRKEKRNFPLILESPSPNQTSLYFCASSLGTTSTNEKLFFGSGTQLSVL.

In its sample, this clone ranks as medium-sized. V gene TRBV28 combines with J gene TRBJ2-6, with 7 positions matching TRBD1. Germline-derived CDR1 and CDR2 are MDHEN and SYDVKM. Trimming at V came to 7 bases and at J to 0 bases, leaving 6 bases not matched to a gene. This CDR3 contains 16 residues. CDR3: CASMGRGSSGANVLTF. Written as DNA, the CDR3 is TGTGCCAGCATGGGCAGGGGGTCCTCTGGGGCCAACGTCCTGACTTTC.

CDR3 coding DNA: TGTGCCAGCAGCCCCCGGGGCTCTGGGGGGTCCTACGAGCAGTACTTC. Its protein product is CASSPRGSGGSYEQYF. J is TRBJ2-7 and V is TRBV9, with a weak D call TRBD2 (6 bases). With 4 bases removed from V and 1 base from J, the gap between germline ends came to 18 bases. This CDR3 spans 16 amino acids. Per the germline V gene, CDR1 is SGDLS and CDR2 is YYNGEE.

The CDR3 sequence is CASSLGGLAGDPYEQYF. DNA of the CDR3: TGTGCCAGCAGCTTGGGGGGGCTAGCGGGGGACCCCTACGAGCAGTACTTC. J is TRBJ2-7 and V is TRBV7-2; 10 nucleotides match TRBD2. The CDR3 has 17 residues. The ends lost 3 bases at V and 2 bases at J; junction bases unmatched: 10. CDR1 SGHTA and CDR2 FQGNSA come from the germline V gene.

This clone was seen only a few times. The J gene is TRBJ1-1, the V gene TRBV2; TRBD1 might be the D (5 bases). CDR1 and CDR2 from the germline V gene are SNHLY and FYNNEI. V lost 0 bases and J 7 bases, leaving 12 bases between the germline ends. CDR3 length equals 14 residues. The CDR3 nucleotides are TGTGCCAGCAGTGAAGCGCGTTCGGGGGTTGAAGCTTTCTTT. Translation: CASSEARSGVEAFF. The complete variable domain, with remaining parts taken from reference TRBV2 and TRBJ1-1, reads EPEVTQTPSHQVTQMGQEVILRCVPISNHLYFYWYRQILGQKVEFLVSFYNNEISEKSEIFDDQFSVERPDGSNFTLKIRSTKLEDSAMYFCASSEARSGVEAFFGQGTRLTVV.

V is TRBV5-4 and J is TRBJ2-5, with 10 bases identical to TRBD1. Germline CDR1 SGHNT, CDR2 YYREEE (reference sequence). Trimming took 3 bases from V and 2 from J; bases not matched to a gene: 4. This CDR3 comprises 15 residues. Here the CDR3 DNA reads TGTGCCAGCAGCTCTGACAGGGGGCTTCAAGAGACCCAGTACTTC. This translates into CASSSDRGLQETQYF. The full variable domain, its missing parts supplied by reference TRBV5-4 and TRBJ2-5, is ETGVTQSPTHLIKTRGQQVTLRCSSQSGHNTVSWYQQALGQGPQFIFQYYREEENGRGNFPPRFSGLQFPNYSSELNVNALELDDSALYLCASSSDRGLQETQYFGPGTRLLVL.

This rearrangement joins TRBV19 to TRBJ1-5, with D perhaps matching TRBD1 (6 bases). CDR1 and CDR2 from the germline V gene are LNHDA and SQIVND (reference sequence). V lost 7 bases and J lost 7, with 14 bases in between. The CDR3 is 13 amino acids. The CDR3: CASKTTGWQPQHF. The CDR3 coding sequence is TGTGCCAGTAAAACGACAGGTTGGCAGCCCCAGCATTTT.

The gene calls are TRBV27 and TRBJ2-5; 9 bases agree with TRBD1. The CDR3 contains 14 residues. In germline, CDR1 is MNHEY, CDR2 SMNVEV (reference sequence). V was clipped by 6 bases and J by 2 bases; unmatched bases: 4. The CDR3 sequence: CASRTDRGQETQYF. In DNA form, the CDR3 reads TGTGCCAGCAGGACGGACAGGGGTCAAGAGACCCAGTACTTC.

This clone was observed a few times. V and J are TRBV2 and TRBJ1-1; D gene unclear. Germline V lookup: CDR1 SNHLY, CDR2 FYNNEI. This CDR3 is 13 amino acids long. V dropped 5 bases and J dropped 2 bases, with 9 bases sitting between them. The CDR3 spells CASSSVGNTEAFF. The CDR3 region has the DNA TGTGCCAGCAGTAGCGTGGGTAACACTGAAGCTTTCTTT. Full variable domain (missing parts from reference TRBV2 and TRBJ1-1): EPEVTQTPSHQVTQMGQEVILRCVPISNHLYFYWYRQILGQKVEFLVSFYNNEISEKSEIFDDQFSVERPDGSNFTLKIRSTKLEDSAMYFCASSSVGNTEAFFGQGTRLTVV.

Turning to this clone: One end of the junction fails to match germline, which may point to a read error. This CDR3 is CASSRDRGETQYF. The CDR3 bases are TGTGCTAGCAGCCGGGACAGGGGAGAGACCCAGTACTTC. V usage is TRBV7-7 and J usage is TRBJ2-5; 10 bases fit TRBD1. CDR1 and CDR2 (germline): SSHAT, FNYEAQ (reference sequence). This CDR3 comprises 13 residues.

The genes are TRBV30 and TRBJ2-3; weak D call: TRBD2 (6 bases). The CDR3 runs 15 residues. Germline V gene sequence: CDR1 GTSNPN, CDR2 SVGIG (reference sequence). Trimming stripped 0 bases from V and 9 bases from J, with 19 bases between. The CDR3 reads CAWSVGGKGIWTQYF. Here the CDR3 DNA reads TGTGCCTGGAGTGTGGGGGGTAAGGGGATATGGACGCAGTATTTT.

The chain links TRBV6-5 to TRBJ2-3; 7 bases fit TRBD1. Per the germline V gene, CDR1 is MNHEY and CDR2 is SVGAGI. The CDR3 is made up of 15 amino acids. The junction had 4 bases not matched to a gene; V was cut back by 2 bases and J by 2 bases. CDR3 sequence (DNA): TGTGCCAGCAGTTACCGGGACAGCCTCACAGATACGCAGTATTTT. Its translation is CASSYRDSLTDTQYF.